This TCR beta chain was observed in a study of T cell responses to AZD1222 COVID-19 vaccine listed by TCRdb under 2021. Concerning the study at large: AZD1222 recipients whose second dose came at about 4 weeks and those whose second dose came at about 12 weeks were combined into one group, since spike-specific TCR depth and breadth did not differ between the two schedules. Trial participants were enrolled by age into subgroups of 18-55, 56-69 and 70-plus years, and about 150, 27 and 61 TCR-sequenced participants, respectively, were included in these subgroups. TCR sequencing was performed for fewer than 250 trial participants, of whom around 200 were given two doses of AZD1222 and approximately 26 were given two doses of MenACWY control vaccine. What the work shows at the level of the full study, not this receptor alone: Participants were mostly white British and included more females than males, and it was suggested by the authors that clonal diversity may have been underestimated. The whole spike protein was spanned by vaccine-associated CD4 TCRs, and dominant responses were seen in regions 160-218 and 743-854. Epitopes outside the regions mutated in the B.1.351 and B.1.1.7 variants were reportedly recognized by nearly half of the unique spike-specific TCRs. Because no samples from the day 14 peak response were available, repertoires could be characterized only after the peak T cell response. Spike-specific TCR breadth and depth rose significantly after two AZD1222 doses compared with day 0 and with MenACWY recipients. In the small 56-69-year group, the increase in depth fell short of significance, most likely because of low power. Only six AZD1222 recipients were SARS-CoV-2 seropositive at baseline, limiting conclusions about previously exposed vaccinees.

About this clone itself: The specificity of this receptor is unknown. Base qualities are not recorded, but no much larger clone differs from it by a single base.

What the time point label conveys for this sample: baseline before first vaccination. Vaccinee samples came from UK trials COV001 and COV002, including a single-blind randomized controlled phase 2/3 trial of AZD1222 (ChAdOx1 nCoV-19) in healthy adults. Trial participant PBMC samples were collected at day 0 and day 28 after the second dose for TCRbeta chain sequencing. The CDR3 regions of human TCRbeta chains were analyzed by immunosequencing. Per the original workflow: Repertoire TCRs were matched against a reference library of SARS-CoV-2-specific TCRs generated with the MIRA antigen-specificity platform. Breadth meant the fraction of unique TCRs that were SARS-CoV-2-associated, whereas depth meant the fraction of total T cells that were SARS-CoV-2-associated. Each spike-specific TCR was assigned to its reactive spike region and to a CD4 or CD8 class using the MIRA data. Log10-transformed breadth and depth values were compared by one-way ANOVA with Sidak's multiple comparisons tests. The clones in this table, taken by TCRdb from immuneACCESS, are in-frame only. Not every clone is retained; where verified, under half of the shortfall comes from an unresolved V gene, and the cause of the rest is unknown. That table gives V, J and clone size, and the DNA gave D and trimming. Across this sample there are roughly 100,000 clones, with 90% seen only once. 1% to 1.5% of the sample lies in the top ten.

In the germline V gene, CDR1 corresponds to SNHLY and CDR2 to FYNNEI. The CDR3, from cysteine to phenylalanine, totals 12 residues. Solely the CDR3 DNA is kept, with 36 bases framed from the first base. The junction carries 14 bases between V and J, which are trimmed by 8 bases and 7 bases respectively. The input for sequencing was peripheral blood, taken on day 0 of AZD1222 vaccination. This sequence uses TRBV2 and TRBJ1-2; TRBD1 is perhaps the D gene, given 5 matching bases. This receptor was identified in an adult in good health. At the DNA level, the sequence is TGTGCCAGCTCCCAAAGAGGGGCTGGCTACACCTTC. The resulting protein is CASSQRGAGYTF.